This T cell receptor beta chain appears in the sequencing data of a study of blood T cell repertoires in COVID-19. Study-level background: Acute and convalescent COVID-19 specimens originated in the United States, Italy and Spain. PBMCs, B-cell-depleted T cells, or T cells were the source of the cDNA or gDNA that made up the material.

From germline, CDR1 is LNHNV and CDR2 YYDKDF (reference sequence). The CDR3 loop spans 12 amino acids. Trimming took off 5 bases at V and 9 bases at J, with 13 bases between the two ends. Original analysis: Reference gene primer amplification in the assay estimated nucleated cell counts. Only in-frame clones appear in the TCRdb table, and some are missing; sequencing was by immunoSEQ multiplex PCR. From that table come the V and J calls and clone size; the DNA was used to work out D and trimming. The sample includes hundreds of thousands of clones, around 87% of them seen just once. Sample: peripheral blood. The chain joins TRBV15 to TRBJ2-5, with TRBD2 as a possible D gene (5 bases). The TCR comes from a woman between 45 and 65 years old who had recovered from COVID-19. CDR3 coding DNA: TGTGCCACCAGCTCCCGAGGAGGTGCCCAGTACTTC. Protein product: CATSSRGGAQYF.